What follows describes a single T cell receptor beta chain. V lost 8 bases and J lost 0; bases outside the gene matches: 4. The germline gives CDR1 LNHDA, CDR2 SQIVND (reference sequence). The CDR3 is made up of 13 amino acids. The study ran its PCR with 60 Vbeta and 13 Jbeta primers. Profiled with immunoSEQ multiplex PCR; TCRdb holds only in-frame clones, not every one. The sample shows about 190,000 clones, more than 70% of them seen only once. This entry belongs to a study of cytomegalovirus exposure and HLA in healthy donors. In the study overall: A prior analysis found around 110 million unique TCR beta sequences from around 190 million T cells.

Sequenced input: PBMCs. The rearrangement uses TRBV19 and TRBJ2-7, with 7 positions matching TRBD2. The receptor comes from a boy younger than 18 in good health and CMV-seronegative. The CDR3 DNA is TGTGCCAGTCGGGAGGCGACCTCCTACGAGCAGTACTTC. It is translated as CASREATSYEQYF.